The source of this T cell receptor beta chain is a study of technical replicates of blood from several donors. Trimming cost V 8 bases and J 2 bases; bases outside gene matches: 3. Per the germline V gene, CDR1 is SGHDT and CDR2 is YYEEEE. CDR3 size: 13 residues. Assay: immunoSEQ multiplex PCR; the TCRdb copy retains only in-frame clones and omits some. The table includes about 53,000 clones, about 82% detected once. J is TRBJ1-1 and V is TRBV5-6; 10 nucleotides line up with TRBD1. Input material: PBMCs. This sequence was found in a human donor in good health. Some clones in this sample may be carry-over from other donors' samples. This chain's CDR3 is CARTGGLNTEAFF. In DNA, the CDR3 is TGTGCCAGGACAGGGGGCCTAAACACTGAAGCTTTCTTT.